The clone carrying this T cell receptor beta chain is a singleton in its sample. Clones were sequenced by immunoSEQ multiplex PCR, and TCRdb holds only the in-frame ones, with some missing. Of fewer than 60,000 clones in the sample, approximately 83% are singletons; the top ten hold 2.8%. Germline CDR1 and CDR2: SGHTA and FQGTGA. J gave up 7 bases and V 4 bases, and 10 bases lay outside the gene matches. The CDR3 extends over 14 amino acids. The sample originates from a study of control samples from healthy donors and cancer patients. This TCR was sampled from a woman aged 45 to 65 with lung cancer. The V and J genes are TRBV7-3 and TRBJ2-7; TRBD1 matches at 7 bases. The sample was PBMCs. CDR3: CASSYTGALGEQYF. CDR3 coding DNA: TGTGCCAGCAGCTACACAGGGGCTCTGGGGGAGCAGTACTTC.